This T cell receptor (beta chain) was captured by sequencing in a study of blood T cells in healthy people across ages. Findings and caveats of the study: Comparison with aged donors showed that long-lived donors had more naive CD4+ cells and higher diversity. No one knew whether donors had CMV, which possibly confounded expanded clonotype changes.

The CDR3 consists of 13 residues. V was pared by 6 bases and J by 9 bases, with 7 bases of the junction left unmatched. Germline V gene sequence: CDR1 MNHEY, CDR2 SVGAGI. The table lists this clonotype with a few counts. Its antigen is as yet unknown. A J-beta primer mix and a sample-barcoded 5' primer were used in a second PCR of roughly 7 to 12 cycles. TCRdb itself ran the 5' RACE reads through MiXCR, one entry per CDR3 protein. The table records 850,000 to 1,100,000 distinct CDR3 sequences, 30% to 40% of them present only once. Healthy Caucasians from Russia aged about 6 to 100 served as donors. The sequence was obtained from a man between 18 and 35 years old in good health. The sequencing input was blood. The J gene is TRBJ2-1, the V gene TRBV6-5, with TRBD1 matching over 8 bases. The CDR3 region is CASRGQATSEQFF. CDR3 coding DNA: TGTGCCAGCAGGGGACAGGCCACAAGTGAGCAGTTCTTC.